This paragraph reports one T cell receptor beta chain. Its antigen is undetermined. This record belongs to a study of cytomegalovirus exposure and HLA in healthy donors. Regarding the study as a whole: In vitro experiments confirmed that a few CMV-associated chains were specific for CMV antigens.

V gave up 1 base and J gave up 0 bases, with 13 bases separating them. The CDR3 sequence is 17 residues long. Germline values: CDR1 SGHVS, CDR2 FQNEAQ. The PCR used 60 Vbeta and 13 Jbeta primers. Assay used: immunoSEQ multiplex PCR; TCRdb lists only in-frame clones, some missing. The sample lists around 160,000 clones, approximately 70% occurring once. This sequence was found in a man younger than 35 in good health and CMV-seropositive. The V call is TRBV7-8, the J call TRBJ1-3; D remains ambiguous. The sequenced sample consisted of PBMCs. This CDR3 reads CASSLVGGPSSGNTIYF. The CDR3 nucleotides read TGTGCCAGCAGCTTAGTCGGAGGGCCGTCCTCTGGAAACACCATATATTTT.